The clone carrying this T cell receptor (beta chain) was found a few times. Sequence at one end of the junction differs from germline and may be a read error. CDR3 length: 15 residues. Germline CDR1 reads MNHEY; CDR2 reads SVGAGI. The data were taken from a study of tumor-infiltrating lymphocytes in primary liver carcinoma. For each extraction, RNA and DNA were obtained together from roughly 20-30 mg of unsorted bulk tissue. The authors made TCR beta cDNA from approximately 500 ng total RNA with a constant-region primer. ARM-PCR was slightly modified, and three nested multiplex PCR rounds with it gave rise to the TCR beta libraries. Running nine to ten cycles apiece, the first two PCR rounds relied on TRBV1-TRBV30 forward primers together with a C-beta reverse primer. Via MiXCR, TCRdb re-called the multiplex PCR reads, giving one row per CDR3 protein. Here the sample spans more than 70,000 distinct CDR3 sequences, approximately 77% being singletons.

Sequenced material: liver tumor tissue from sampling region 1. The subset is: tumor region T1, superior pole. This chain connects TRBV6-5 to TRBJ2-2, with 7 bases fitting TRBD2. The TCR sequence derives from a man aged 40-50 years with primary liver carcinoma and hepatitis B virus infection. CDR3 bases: TGTGCCAGCAGTTACGCGGGAGATGGCACCGAGGAGCAGTTTTTT. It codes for CASSYAGDGTEEQFF.